This T cell receptor beta chain emerged from a study of Ad26.COV2.S vaccination and SARS-CoV-2 variants. The overall study: Donor had been placed in the Ad26.COV2.S arm of the COV1001 trial. Intramuscular Ad26.COV2.S doses were given once or twice, 56 days apart.

Produced via immunoSEQ multiplex PCR; TCRdb's table is partial and in-frame only. The data contain roughly 350,000 clones, approximately 86% of them seen just once; the ten biggest clones take up around 10%. Of note for this clone: What it binds is not known.

Specified treatment: around 19 received Ad26.COV2.S at low or high dose, single or two shots; about 5 received placebo; per-sample allocation not given. Day 63 after the first injection of vaccine or placebo was the sampling time. It was an adult aged 18-55 years in Boston who was the donor. Germline V gene data show CDR1 as SGHTA and CDR2 as FQGNSA. This CDR3 contains 15 residues. V dropped 8 bases and J dropped 3 bases, with 16 bases sitting between them. Study conclusions and caveats: The study found higher spike-specific TCR breadth in vaccine than placebo recipients.

The receptor was derived from a person aged 18-60 years who received the Ad26.COV2.S COVID-19 vaccine or a placebo. The chain is built from TRBV7-2 and TRBJ1-4; no reliable D call. The input for sequencing was peripheral blood, taken in a trial of Ad26.COV2.S vaccine versus placebo. The CDR3 region is CASGEYRASNEKLFF. In DNA form, the CDR3 reads TGTGCCAGCGGAGAATACCGGGCCTCTAATGAAAAACTGTTTTTT.